A single sample is the source of the 4 T cell receptor beta chains below, sequenced in a study of regulatory T cells in long-lasting Graves disease. Relying on iRepertoire HTBI primers and Arm-PCR of CDR3 regions, the team built TCR beta libraries. TCRdb re-derived calls from the multiplex PCR reads in MiXCR, one entry per CDR3 protein. The repertoire consists of more than 300,000 distinct CDR3 sequences, with roughly 15% occurring once and the leading ten covering around 20%. Time point described: newly diagnosed GD, antithyroid drugs for less than 3 months. The TCR library used RNA extracted from PBMCs. This same sample was also taken into another study, of T cells in Graves' hyperthyroidism and ophthalmopathy.

The starting material was peripheral blood mononuclear cells (PBMCs), obtained at new diagnosis, from a patient treated with antithyroid drugs. These receptors were obtained from a woman between 18 and 29 years old with Graves disease.

This clonotype was seen a few times. The genes are TRBV20-1 and TRBJ2-2; D gene ambiguous. The germline gives CDR1 DFQATT, CDR2 SNEGSKA (reference sequence). Trimming took off 3 bases at V and 2 bases at J, with 7 bases between the two ends. The CDR3 is 13 amino acids. CDR3 protein: CSASGLNTGELFF. DNA for the CDR3: TGCAGTGCTAGCGGATTAAACACCGGGGAGCTGTTTTTT.

This clonotype was recorded at least ten times. The chain couples TRBV5-1 to TRBJ2-3, with D perhaps TRBD2 (5 bases). This CDR3 has 16 amino acids. The V gene's germline CDR1 is SGHRS and CDR2 YFSETQ. V was trimmed by 7 bases and J by 3 bases, leaving 21 bases between them. This CDR3 reads CASARADFSLTDTQYF. CDR3 nucleotides: TGCGCCAGCGCACGGGCGGACTTCTCTCTAACAGATACGCAGTATTTT.

The chain is built from TRBV7-9 and TRBJ2-7; D gene uncertain. The CDR3 is 15 amino acids. CDR1 is SEHNR and CDR2 is FQNEAQ in the germline V gene (reference sequence). V shed 1 base and J shed 2 bases, with 12 bases lying between them. The CDR3 DNA is TGTGCCAGCAGCTTAGAAAGCATTTCCGCCTACGAGCAGTACTTC. This encodes CASSLESISAYEQYF.

This clonotype occurred a few times. The gene calls are TRBV7-9 and TRBJ2-6; D is unclear. This CDR3 has 15 amino acids. Germline-derived CDR1 and CDR2 are SEHNR and FQNEAQ (reference sequence). The V end lost 3 bases, the J end lost 0 bases, and 6 bases lay between the germline ends. In nucleotides, the CDR3 is TGTGCCAGCAGCTTTGAAGTCTCTGGGGCCAACGTCCTGACTTTC. Translated, it gives CASSFEVSGANVLTF.